The 9 T cell receptor beta chains below were found in one sample sequenced in a study of T cells after yellow fever vaccination. TCRdb recomputed calls from the 5' RACE reads with MiXCR, one row per CDR3 protein. Among a few hundred thousand distinct CDR3 sequences, 8.5% to 10% were seen once, and the ten largest hold under 20%. Here the sequenced sample was PBMCs, taken on the day of the first yellow fever vaccination. The receptor source for this set is a man between 18 and 29 years old who received the YFV17D yellow fever vaccine.

The rearrangement uses TRBV25-1 and TRBJ1-1; no clear D gene. Trimming took 4 bases from V and 3 from J, leaving 15 bases between them. This CDR3 comprises 15 residues. The germline V gene encodes CDR1 MGHDK and CDR2 SYGVNS. The DNA of the CDR3 is TGTGCCAGCAGTGCCCTGGGGTATGAGGACACTGAAGCTTTCTTT. Protein: CASSALGYEDTEAFF.

About this clonotype: A much more abundant neighbour one base away suggests this may be a read error. Since no conserved phenylalanine or tryptophan closes the CDR3, a read error is the likely cause. The chain links TRBV5-1 to TRBJ2-5; no reliable D call. CDR1 SGHRS and CDR2 YFSETQ come from the germline V gene. The CDR3 length is 12 residues. Trimming pared 2 bases from V and 1 base from J, leaving 3 bases between. The CDR3 nucleotides are TGCGCCAGCAGCTTTTCCCAAGAGACCCAGTACTCC. Encoded protein: CASSFSQETQYS.

V and J are TRBV7-2 and TRBJ1-2; 10 nucleotides align to TRBD1. V gave up 5 bases and J gave up 4 bases; unmatched junction bases: 7. CDR1 and CDR2 (germline): SGHTA, FQGNSA. The CDR3 runs 15 residues. The DNA for the CDR3 is TGTGCCAGCAGCACGGGGACAGGGGCAGGCTATGGCTACACCTTC. Protein sequence: CASSTGTGAGYGYTF.

This clonotype was seen a few times. The chain has TRBV14 and TRBJ2-7; D might be TRBD2 (6 bases). Germline V lookup: CDR1 SGHDN, CDR2 FVKESK. The CDR3 has 13 amino acids. V lost 3 bases and J 6 bases, leaving 12 bases between the germline ends. CDR3 nucleotide sequence: TGTGCCAGCAGCCAGGGAGGCTGGGGCGAGCAGTACGTC. Its translation is CASSQGGWGEQYV.

This clonotype was counted ten times or more. For the CDR3, the DNA is TGCAGTGCCAGGGCCATATTAAGCACAGATACGCAGTATTTT. This gives the protein CSARAILSTDTQYF. The genes are TRBV20-1 and TRBJ2-3, with D tentatively TRBD1 (5 bases). The CDR3 sequence is 14 residues long. Trimming left V 6 bases short and J 0 bases short, with 13 bases between. CDR1 and CDR2 (germline): DFQATT, SNEGSKA (reference sequence).

This clonotype was found many times. This chain links TRBV11-1 with TRBJ2-2; TRBD2 matches at 8 bases. CDR1 is SGHAT and CDR2 is FQDESV in the germline V gene (reference sequence). The CDR3 has 18 residues. With V trimmed by 5 bases and J by 0 bases, 11 bases remained unmatched. CDR3 sequence: CASSLRTGGLANTGELFF. The CDR3 DNA follows: TGTGCCAGCAGCCTACGGACGGGGGGACTAGCGAACACCGGGGAGCTGTTTTTT.

V and J are TRBV9 and TRBJ2-5; D may be TRBD2 (7 bases). The germline V gene encodes CDR1 SGDLS and CDR2 YYNGEE. CDR3 length: 14 amino acids. The V end lost 0 bases, the J end lost 5 bases, and 11 bases lay between the germline ends. The CDR3 here is CASSVAGGKETQYF. The CDR3 coding sequence is TGTGCCAGCAGCGTAGCGGGGGGCAAGGAGACCCAGTACTTC.

This clonotype was seen repeatedly, ten times or more. The V gene is TRBV29-1, the J gene TRBJ2-1; 10 bases match TRBD1. Germline assignment: CDR1 SQVTM and CDR2 ANQGSEA. The CDR3 covers 14 residues. V was pared by 5 bases and J by 6 bases, with 7 bases of the junction left unmatched. In DNA, the CDR3 is TGCAGCGTTTTCTACCGGGACAGGGGCAATGAGCAGTTCTTC. Translating it yields CSVFYRDRGNEQFF.

The rearrangement links TRBV4-1 to TRBJ2-7; TRBD1 might be the D (5 bases). CDR1 is MGHRA, CDR2 YSYEKL, per germline. The CDR3 spans 15 residues. V gave up 0 bases and J gave up 3 bases, with 12 bases separating them. CDR3 residues: CASSQEGRVIYEQYF. The CDR3 coding sequence is TGCGCCAGCAGCCAAGAGGGCAGGGTGATCTACGAGCAGTACTTC.